This T cell receptor (beta chain) comes out of a study of early T cells in non-severe SARS-CoV-2 infection. Study as a whole: Unsorted whole-blood RNA was sequenced in bulk, leaving chains unpaired.

TCRdb recomputed calls from the 5' RACE reads with MiXCR, one row per CDR3 protein. The table includes 54,000 or so distinct CDR3 sequences, roughly 12% detected once. The CDR3 consists of 14 residues. Germline V gives CDR1 SGHRS, CDR2 YFSETQ. Trimming shortened V by 2 bases and J by 5 bases, and 12 bases separated the two germline ends. The sequence came from an adult who was a healthcare worker with PCR-confirmed SARS-CoV-2 infection or an uninfected control (not recorded which). This sequence joins TRBV5-1 and TRBJ2-3; possible D gene TRBD2, 6 bases. Sequenced sample: whole blood. The CDR3 sequence is CASSFGGALDTQYF. As DNA, the CDR3 is TGCGCCAGCAGCTTCGGCGGGGCACTAGATACGCAGTATTTT.